The 25 T cell receptor beta chains given below trace back to one sample, sequenced in a study of human T cells and chemical hapten exposure (dated by TCRdb to about 2021). Library prep was done by RACE. The sequencing machine was a NextSeq 500. In TCRdb, the public reads were trimmed at Q25 with fastp and aligned with MiXCR, with productive beta chains retained. When rows share a CDR3 protein, they turn into one entry using the most common DNA and genes. The sample table holds approximately 80,000 distinct CDR3 sequences, of which roughly 7.1% were seen once. The ten largest clones capture roughly 1.5% of the sample. The time point label on this specimen signifies: patch test 1, 2 weeks after DPC sensitization. This specimen's treatment or condition label, per the study, means: therapeutic diphenylcyclopropenone sensitization with weekly scalp DPC. Sequencing used whole blood, obtained in connection with sensitization to the hapten diphenylcyclopropenone (DPC). These receptors came from a woman in her thirties with alopecia areata. Some clones in this sample may be carry-over from other donors' samples.

The chain carries TRBV12-3 or TRBV12-4 and TRBJ2-3, with TRBD1 matching over 8 bases. Trimming removed 4 bases from V and 4 bases from J; junction bases left unmatched: 4. There are 14 residues in the CDR3. CDR3 nucleotide sequence: TGTGCCAGCAGTTCCAGGGGGCGGGCAGATACGCAGTATTTT. Translating it yields CASSSRGRADTQYF.

V and J are TRBV19 and TRBJ1-5; no clear D. CDR3 size: 14 residues. Germline CDR1 LNHDA, CDR2 SQIVND (reference sequence). The V end lost 10 bases, the J end lost 2 bases, and 15 bases lay between the germline ends. The CDR3 here is CATRTDLRNQPQHF. Here the CDR3 DNA reads TGTGCCACCAGGACGGACCTGCGCAATCAGCCCCAGCATTTT.

This clonotype has only a few counts. CDR3 sequence: CASSLGLFRPFF. The CDR3, as DNA: TGTGCCAGCAGCCTGGGACTATTTCGGCCGTTCTTC. The rearrangement joins TRBV12-3 or TRBV12-4 to TRBJ2-1, with TRBD2 matching 7 bases. V was pared by 6 bases and J by 15 bases, with 11 bases of the junction left unmatched. The length of the CDR3 is 12 residues.

This clonotype was counted a few times. The genes are TRBV5-1 and TRBJ2-5; 15 bases line up with TRBD2. Trimming at V came to 4 bases and at J to 0 bases, leaving 10 bases not matched to a gene. Looked up from germline, CDR1 is SGHRS and CDR2 is YFSETQ. This CDR3 has 19 residues. CDR3 loop: CASSRGLAGGTKYQETQYF. As DNA, the CDR3 is TGCGCCAGCAGCCGCGGACTAGCGGGGGGGACTAAGTACCAAGAGACCCAGTACTTC.

This clonotype was seen at least ten times. The chain carries TRBV2 and TRBJ2-4, with a tentative D call TRBD2 (6 bases). The CDR3 sequence is 15 residues long. Germline values: CDR1 SNHLY, CDR2 FYNNEI. The germline V and J ends were trimmed by 2 bases and 3 bases, with 11 bases remaining between them. This chain's CDR3 is CASSELGEVKNIQYF. The CDR3 nucleotides are TGTGCCAGCAGTGAACTGGGGGAGGTCAAAAACATTCAGTACTTC.

Many counts were recorded for this clonotype. V gene TRBV3-1 combines with J gene TRBJ2-4; D is possibly TRBD2 (7 bases). The germline CDR1 and CDR2 sequences are LGHDT and YNNKEL (reference sequence). Trimming pared 4 bases from V and 0 bases from J, leaving 16 bases between. The CDR3 runs to 17 residues. The CDR3 bases are TGTGCCAGCAGCCCCCGGGGGGCAGCCCTAGCCAAAAACATTCAGTACTTC. Amino acid sequence: CASSPRGAALAKNIQYF.

The chain couples TRBV6-2 or TRBV6-3 to TRBJ2-5; the D gene is possibly TRBD2 (6 bases). V shed 6 bases and J shed 3 bases, with 14 bases lying between them. This CDR3 region has 14 residues. The germline gives CDR1 MNHEY, CDR2 SVGEGT. The CDR3 reads CASRSIAAKETQYF. The CDR3 coding sequence is TGTGCCAGCAGAAGCATAGCGGCAAAAGAGACCCAGTACTTC.

The chain links TRBV3-1 to TRBJ2-7, with unresolved D. Germline V gene lookup returns CDR1 LGHDT and CDR2 YNNKEL (reference sequence). V lost 1 base, J lost 3 bases, and 13 bases lay in between. The CDR3 has 15 residues. CDR3 sequence (DNA): TGTGCCAGCAGCCAAGTTCCCTCGGGCAGCTACGAGCAGTACTTC. This sequence encodes CASSQVPSGSYEQYF.

The table lists this clonotype with a few counts. The V call is TRBV29-1, the J call TRBJ1-1; D gene unclear. Germline V gives CDR1 SQVTM, CDR2 ANQGSEA. V was pared by 4 bases and J by 1 base, with 10 bases between. The CDR3 is 13 residues long. In nucleotides, the CDR3 is TGCAGCGTTGGAGGTGTAGGGAACACTGAAGCTTTCTTT. Amino acids: CSVGGVGNTEAFF.

This clonotype was seen ten or more times. The chain recombines TRBV20-1 with TRBJ2-6; TRBD2 is a possible D gene (5 bases). Germline V gives CDR1 DFQATT, CDR2 SNEGSKA (reference sequence). V lost 7 bases, J lost 0 bases, and 10 bases lay in between. This CDR3 is built from 14 residues. In DNA, the CDR3 is TGCAGTGTTCCCAGCGGCTCTGGGGCCAACGTCCTGACTTTC. Translated: CSVPSGSGANVLTF.

This clonotype was seen only a few times. Germline and junction disagree at one end, which may indicate a read error. The chain uses TRBV6-1 and TRBJ1-1; D might be TRBD1 (5 bases). CDR3 size: 13 residues. CDR1 MNHNS and CDR2 SASEGT come from the germline V gene. CDR3 DNA: TGTGCCAGCAGTGGGGGGAACAACAATGAAGCTTTCTTT. Translated, it gives CASSGGNNNEAFF.

This clonotype has a handful of counts. The V gene is TRBV20-1, the J gene TRBJ1-4; D may be TRBD1 (5 bases). Trimming took 1 base from V and 0 from J, leaving 15 bases between them. The CDR3 contains 17 residues. CDR1 and CDR2 from the germline V gene are DFQATT and SNEGSKA (reference sequence). The CDR3 spells CSARGQPAGATNEKLFF. CDR3 bases: TGCAGTGCTAGAGGACAACCGGCGGGGGCAACTAATGAAAAACTGTTTTTT.

This rearrangement joins TRBV29-1 to TRBJ2-4; D gene uncertain. CDR1 is SQVTM, CDR2 ANQGSEA, per germline. The length of the CDR3 is 15 residues. Trimming removed 5 bases at V and 0 bases at J, with 14 bases between. CDR3 DNA sequence: TGCAGCGTTTATACAACTATATTAGCCAAAAACATTCAGTACTTC. Amino acid sequence: CSVYTTILAKNIQYF.

This clonotype was seen ten or more times. J is TRBJ2-4 and V is TRBV12-3 or TRBV12-4; D may be TRBD2 (5 bases). V lost 3 bases, J lost 1 base, and 13 bases lay in between. The CDR3 has 16 amino acids. The CDR3: CASSLFGVQAKNIQYF. CDR3 DNA: TGTGCCAGCAGTTTGTTCGGGGTTCAGGCCAAAAACATTCAGTACTTC.

This clonotype was recorded many times. The V and J genes are TRBV3-1 and TRBJ2-2; D gene uncertain. Germline assignment: CDR1 LGHDT and CDR2 YNNKEL (reference sequence). The V end lost 0 bases, the J end lost 1 base, and 12 bases lay between the germline ends. The CDR3 totals 17 residues. The CDR3 sequence is CASSQEPRSGNTGELFF. DNA of the CDR3: TGTGCCAGCAGCCAAGAACCCCGTTCGGGGAACACCGGGGAGCTGTTTTTT.

The table lists this clonotype with a few counts. The genes are TRBV10-3 and TRBJ2-7, with D perhaps matching TRBD1 (6 bases). V lost 3 bases and J lost 1, with 16 bases in between. The CDR3 contains 16 residues. From germline, CDR1 is ENHRY and CDR2 SYGVKD. The CDR3 loop is CAISDYTGLKSYEQYF. In DNA, the CDR3 is TGTGCCATCAGTGACTACACAGGGCTCAAATCCTACGAGCAGTACTTC.

This clonotype was observed many times. The rearrangement uses TRBV20-1 and TRBJ2-7, with a possible D match to TRBD1 (6 bases). Trimming shortened V by 0 bases and J by 3 bases, and 15 bases separated the two germline ends. CDR1 DFQATT and CDR2 SNEGSKA come from the germline V gene (reference sequence). The CDR3 is made up of 15 amino acids. The DNA for the CDR3 is TGCAGTGCTAGAGATATACAGGGTGGGTACTACGAGCAGTACTTC. It translates to CSARDIQGGYYEQYF.

A few counts support this clonotype. The CDR3 region has the DNA TGTGCCAGCAGCTTATCCCTCGAGCAGTTCTTC. Amino acids: CASSLSLEQFF. This sequence joins TRBV7-8 and TRBJ2-1; the D is unclear. The CDR3 consists of 11 residues. V was shortened by 2 bases and J by 10 bases, with 6 bases between the two germline ends. Germline-derived CDR1 and CDR2 are SGHVS and FQNEAQ.

This clonotype was recorded many times. The rearrangement links TRBV5-1 to TRBJ1-1, with 10 bases aligning to TRBD1. V shed 4 bases, J shed 0 bases, and the junction held 3 bases outside the gene matches. CDR3 length: 15 amino acids. CDR1 is SGHRS and CDR2 is YFSETQ in the germline V gene. This chain's CDR3 is CASSLGTGVNTEAFF. CDR3 coding DNA: TGCGCCAGCAGCCTGGGGACAGGGGTGAACACTGAAGCTTTCTTT. Full variable domain (missing parts from reference TRBV5-1 and TRBJ1-1): KAGVTQTPRYLIKTRGQQVTLSCSPISGHRSVSWYQQTPGQGLQFLFEYFSETQRNKGNFPGRFSGRQFSNSRSEMNVSTLELGDSALYLCASSLGTGVNTEAFFGQGTRLTVV.

This clonotype appeared a few times. The chain is built from TRBV29-1 and TRBJ1-2; D is undetermined. CDR1 is SQVTM and CDR2 is ANQGSEA in the germline V gene. V was clipped by 4 bases and J by 3 bases, with 12 bases between them. The CDR3 loop spans 13 amino acids. The CDR3 is CSVGRNVDYGYTF. CDR3 DNA: TGCAGCGTTGGACGGAACGTTGACTATGGCTACACCTTC. Combining the CDR3 with reference TRBV29-1 and TRBJ1-2 gives the whole variable domain SAVISQKPSRDICQRGTSLTIQCQVDSQVTMMFWYRQQPGQSLTLIATANQGSEATYESGFVIDKFPISRPNLTFSTLTVSNMSPEDSSIYLCSVGRNVDYGYTFGSGTRLTVV.

This clonotype was observed at least ten times. The CDR3 reads CASSPLGTEAFF. The CDR3 bases are TGTGCCAGCTCACCTTTAGGGACTGAAGCTTTCTTT. This chain joins TRBV18 and TRBJ1-1; no clear D gene. This CDR3 is 12 amino acids long. The germline gives CDR1 KGHSH, CDR2 LQKENI. V lost 3 bases, J lost 5 bases, and 7 bases lay in between.

This clonotype was observed a handful of times. This chain connects TRBV30 to TRBJ1-2; D possibly corresponds to TRBD1 (5 bases). Germline-derived CDR1 and CDR2 are GTSNPN and SVGIG (reference sequence). The CDR3 extends over 14 amino acids. Trimming removed 0 bases from V and 0 bases from J, with 8 bases in between. The CDR3 bases are TGTGCCTGGAGTGTTGACAGTTCTAACTATGGCTACACCTTC. Its protein product is CAWSVDSSNYGYTF.

This chain links TRBV12-3 or TRBV12-4 with TRBJ2-3; no reliable D call. Trimming took off 6 bases at V and 0 bases at J, with 10 bases between the two ends. There are 14 residues in the CDR3. CDR3 nucleotides: TGTGCCAGCAGGCTAAACGGGAGCACAGATACGCAGTATTTT. It encodes CASRLNGSTDTQYF.

This clonotype appeared many times. The rearrangement links TRBV4-1 to TRBJ1-4; possible D gene TRBD1, 6 bases. This CDR3 is built from 13 residues. The germline V gene has CDR1 MGHRA and CDR2 YSYEKL. With 4 bases removed from V and 7 bases from J, the gap between germline ends came to 10 bases. CDR3 region: CASSRGLGEKLFF. CDR3 bases: TGCGCCAGCAGCCGGGGGCTCGGTGAAAAACTGTTTTTT.

This clonotype was observed many times. CDR3 DNA: TGTGCCAGCATCCTCAACGCGGTCGCAGATACGCAGTATTTT. It translates to CASILNAVADTQYF. V and J are TRBV12-3 or TRBV12-4 and TRBJ2-3, with no clear D. This CDR3 has 14 residues. Trimming stripped 7 bases from V and 4 bases from J, with 15 bases between.